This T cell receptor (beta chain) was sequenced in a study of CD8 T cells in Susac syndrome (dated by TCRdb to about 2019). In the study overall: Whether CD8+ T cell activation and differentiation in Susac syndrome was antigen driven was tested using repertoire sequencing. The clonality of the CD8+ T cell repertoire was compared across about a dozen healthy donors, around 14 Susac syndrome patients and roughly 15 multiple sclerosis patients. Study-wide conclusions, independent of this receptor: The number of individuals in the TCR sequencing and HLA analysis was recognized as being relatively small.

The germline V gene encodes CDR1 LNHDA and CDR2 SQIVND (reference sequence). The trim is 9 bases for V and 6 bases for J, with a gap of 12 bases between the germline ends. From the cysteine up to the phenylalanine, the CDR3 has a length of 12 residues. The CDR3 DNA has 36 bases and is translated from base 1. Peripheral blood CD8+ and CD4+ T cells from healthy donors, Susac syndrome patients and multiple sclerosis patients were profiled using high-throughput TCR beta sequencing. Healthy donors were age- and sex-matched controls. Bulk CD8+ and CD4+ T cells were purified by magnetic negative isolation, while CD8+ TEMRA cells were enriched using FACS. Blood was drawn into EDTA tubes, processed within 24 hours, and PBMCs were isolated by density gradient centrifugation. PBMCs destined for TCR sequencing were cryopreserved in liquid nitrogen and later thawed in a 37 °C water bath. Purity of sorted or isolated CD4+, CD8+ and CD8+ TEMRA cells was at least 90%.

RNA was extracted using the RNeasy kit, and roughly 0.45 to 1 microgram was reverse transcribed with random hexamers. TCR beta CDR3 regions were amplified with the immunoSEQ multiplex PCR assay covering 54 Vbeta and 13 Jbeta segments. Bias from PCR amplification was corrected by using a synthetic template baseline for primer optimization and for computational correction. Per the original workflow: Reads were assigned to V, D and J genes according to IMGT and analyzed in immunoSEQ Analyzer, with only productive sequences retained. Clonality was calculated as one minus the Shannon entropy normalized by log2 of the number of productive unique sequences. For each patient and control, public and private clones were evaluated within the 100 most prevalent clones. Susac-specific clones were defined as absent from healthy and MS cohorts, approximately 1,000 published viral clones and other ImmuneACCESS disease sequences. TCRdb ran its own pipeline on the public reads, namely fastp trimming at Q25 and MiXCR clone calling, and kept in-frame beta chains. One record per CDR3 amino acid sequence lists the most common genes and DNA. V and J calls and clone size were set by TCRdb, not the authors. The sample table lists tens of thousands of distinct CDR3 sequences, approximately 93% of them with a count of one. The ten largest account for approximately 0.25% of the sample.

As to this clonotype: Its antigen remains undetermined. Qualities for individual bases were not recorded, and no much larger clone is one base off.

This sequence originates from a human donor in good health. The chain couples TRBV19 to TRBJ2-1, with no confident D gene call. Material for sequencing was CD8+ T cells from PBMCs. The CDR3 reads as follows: CASGRRINEQFF. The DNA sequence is TGTGCCAGCGGTCGTCGGATCAATGAGCAGTTCTTC.